This TCR beta chain was captured by sequencing in a study of PD-1 blockade in classical Hodgkin lymphoma. CDR3 size: 14 residues. V shed 0 bases, J shed 5 bases, and the junction held 5 bases outside the gene matches. The germline CDR1 and CDR2 sequences are SGHNT and YYREEE (reference sequence). Time point: cycle 4 day 1 (C4D1), after more than 5 weeks of nivolumab. Patients all relapsed after autologous stem cell transplantation, and there was variation in brentuximab vedotin exposure. CD4+ T cells were purified from thawed PBMCs by negative selection. Here immunoSEQ multiplex PCR was the method, and the copy in TCRdb shows in-frame clones only, minus some. Of around 13,000 clones detected, more than 70% appear once; the ten largest clones hold approximately 0.9%.

The TCR comes from a human donor with classical Hodgkin lymphoma. V gene TRBV5-4 combines with J gene TRBJ2-7; 7 nucleotides align to TRBD1. Specimen: CD4+ T cells from blood, collected before the fourth cycle of nivolumab. CDR3 bases: TGTGCCAGCAGCTTGGTCAGGGGGTCCAACGAGCAGTACTTC. It yields the protein CASSLVRGSNEQYF.